This record looks at one T cell receptor (beta chain) sequence and its context. Methods used by the authors: Quantification of nucleated cells was approximated via reference gene primer amplification. Libraries were prepared by immunoSEQ multiplex PCR; TCRdb keeps only in-frame clonotypes and omits some of them. V and J calls plus clone size are reproduced from that table; the DNA served to infer D and trimming. The sample includes about 180,000 clones, roughly 80% of them seen just once. The trim removed 5 bases at V and 5 bases at J, leaving 12 bases unmatched. CDR3 size: 16 residues. The germline V gene has CDR1 SGHDN and CDR2 FVKESK. These data come from a study of blood T cell repertoires in COVID-19.

The specimen was peripheral blood. The source is a woman aged 70 to 79 with COVID-19, enrolled during active disease. The rearrangement joins TRBV14 to TRBJ2-1; 7 nucleotides agree with TRBD2. The CDR3 sequence is CASSSSGLGLHNEQFF. The CDR3 region has the DNA TGTGCCAGCAGCTCAAGCGGACTAGGGCTCCACAATGAGCAGTTCTTC.